Presented here are 20 T cell receptor beta chains from one specimen sequenced in a study of cytomegalovirus exposure and HLA in healthy donors. Primers included in the PCR were 60 Vbeta and 13 Jbeta primers. Produced via immunoSEQ multiplex PCR; TCRdb's table is partial and in-frame only. Here the sample spans about 180,000 clones, 84% being singletons. The sample consisted of PBMCs. The receptor set was obtained from a girl between 5 and 17 years old in good health and CMV-seropositive.

The V and J genes are TRBV19 and TRBJ2-1, with no clear D. V was shortened by 3 bases and J by 0 bases, with 6 bases between the two germline ends. The CDR3 has 14 amino acids. Looked up from germline, CDR1 is LNHDA and CDR2 is SQIVND (reference sequence). CDR3 region: CASSIKSSYNEQFF. The CDR3 region has the DNA TGTGCCAGTAGTATCAAGAGCTCCTACAATGAGCAGTTCTTC.

The rearrangement links TRBV19 to TRBJ2-3; 15 nucleotides match TRBD2. Germline V gene lookup returns CDR1 LNHDA and CDR2 SQIVND (reference sequence). Losses at the gene ends were 5 bases for V and 6 bases for J; bases not matched to a gene: 18. This CDR3 is built from 20 residues. CDR3 in DNA: TGTGCCAGTAGTTCCCCTGGACTAGCGGGGGGGGCCACAACCCCGGATACGCAGTATTTT. It codes for CASSSPGLAGGATTPDTQYF.

The chain carries TRBV19 and TRBJ2-1; 8 bases line up with TRBD2. The trim removed 6 bases at V and 4 bases at J, leaving 8 bases unmatched. Germline loops: CDR1 LNHDA, CDR2 SQIVND (reference sequence). CDR3 length equals 15 residues. The CDR3 spells CASRITSGLYNEQFF. In DNA, the CDR3 is TGTGCCAGTAGGATAACTAGCGGCCTTTACAATGAGCAGTTCTTC.

The chain is built from TRBV19 and TRBJ2-7; TRBD1 matches 7 bases. The ends lost 10 bases at V and 3 bases at J; junction bases unmatched: 3. The V gene's germline CDR1 is LNHDA and CDR2 SQIVND (reference sequence). The length of the CDR3 is 11 residues. The CDR3 bases are TGTGCCACCCAGGGGGACTACGAGCAGTACTTC. Protein sequence: CATQGDYEQYF.

The table lists this clone with a count of one. V usage is TRBV5-4 and J usage is TRBJ2-5; D possibly corresponds to TRBD1 (6 bases). The J call is in doubt because the DNA end fits TRBJ2-7 better. CDR3 size: 13 residues. Germline lookup yields CDR1 SGHNT and CDR2 YYREEE (reference sequence). This chain's CDR3 is CASSTGTSYEQYF. The CDR3 region has the DNA TGTGCCAGCAGTACAGGGACCTCCTACGAGCAGTACTTC.

In DNA form, the CDR3 reads TGTGCCAGCAGTGAAACCCGGGTAGGGGCTCGCTATGGCTACACCTTC. Its translation is CASSETRVGARYGYTF. The V and J genes are TRBV6-1 and TRBJ1-2, with a possible D match to TRBD1 (5 bases). Trimming removed 2 bases at V and 4 bases at J, with 17 bases between. The CDR3 loop spans 16 amino acids. CDR1 MNHNS and CDR2 SASEGT come from the germline V gene.

This chain joins TRBV19 and TRBJ1-5; 9 bases map to TRBD1. Germline assignment: CDR1 LNHDA and CDR2 SQIVND (reference sequence). J lost 2 bases, V lost 6 bases, and 11 bases had no gene match. CDR3 length: 17 amino acids. The DNA for the CDR3 is TGTGCCAGTAGCACGGGGGACAGGGAATGGGGCAATCAGCCCCAGCATTTT. It codes for CASSTGDREWGNQPQHF.

This sequence joins TRBV4-1 and TRBJ2-6; the match to TRBD2 covers 10 bases. Germline-derived CDR1 and CDR2 are MGHRA and YSYEKL. The CDR3 length is 19 residues. With V trimmed by 4 bases and J by 0 bases, 9 bases remained unmatched. The DNA of the CDR3 is TGCGCCAGCAGCCCGGAAGCGGGAGGGGCCCTCTCTGGGGCCAACGTCCTGACTTTC. The encoded protein is CASSPEAGGALSGANVLTF.

The gene calls are TRBV19 and TRBJ1-2, with D hard to call. The V and J ends lost 5 bases and 8 bases respectively, with 6 bases between them. Germline V gives CDR1 LNHDA, CDR2 SQIVND (reference sequence). The CDR3 runs to 10 residues. The CDR3 loop is CASSDWGYTF. In DNA, the CDR3 is TGTGCCAGTAGTGACTGGGGCTACACCTTC.

This chain uses TRBV5-5 with TRBJ1-2; D possibly corresponds to TRBD1 (5 bases). The V and J ends lost 1 base and 3 bases respectively, with 10 bases between them. The CDR3 runs to 14 residues. Germline assignment: CDR1 SGHKS and CDR2 YYEKEE (reference sequence). The CDR3 loop is CASSLQRGHYGYTF. The CDR3 DNA reads as TGTGCCAGCAGCTTGCAAAGGGGCCACTATGGCTACACCTTC.

The chain employs TRBV7-9 and TRBJ1-4; TRBD1 is a possible D gene (6 bases). The V and J ends lost 1 base and 4 bases respectively, with 10 bases between them. The germline V gene encodes CDR1 SEHNR and CDR2 FQNEAQ (reference sequence). The CDR3 length is 15 residues. CDR3 amino acids: CASSLGRQDNEKLFF. The DNA for the CDR3 is TGTGCCAGCAGCTTAGGGAGACAGGATAATGAAAAACTGTTTTTT.

The chain has TRBV7-9 and TRBJ2-5, with D perhaps matching TRBD1 (5 bases). The CDR3 is 14 residues long. Germline lookup yields CDR1 SEHNR and CDR2 FQNEAQ (reference sequence). V lost 3 bases and J 1 base, leaving 9 bases between the germline ends. The CDR3 nucleotides are TGTGCCAGCAGCTTGGACACTACCCAAGAGACCCAGTACTTC. This gives the protein CASSLDTTQETQYF.

This clone occurred once. This chain connects TRBV6-6 to TRBJ2-5; 7 bases agree with TRBD1. CDR1 is MNHNY, CDR2 SVGAGI, per germline (reference sequence). V was pared by 7 bases and J by 2 bases, with 10 bases of the junction left unmatched. CDR3 size: 15 residues. The CDR3 protein is CASMYTRGWQETQYF. Written as DNA, the CDR3 is TGTGCCAGCATGTATACCAGGGGGTGGCAAGAGACCCAGTACTTC.

The chain uses TRBV9 and TRBJ2-5, with 10 bases fitting TRBD2. CDR3 length: 15 amino acids. V lost 4 bases and J lost 4; bases outside the gene matches: 7. Looked up from germline, CDR1 is SGDLS and CDR2 is YYNGEE. CDR3 in amino acids: CASSPSGGAGETQYF. As DNA, the CDR3 is TGTGCCAGCAGCCCAAGCGGGGGGGCCGGAGAGACCCAGTACTTC.

The chain is built from TRBV7-3 and TRBJ2-1, with TRBD1 matching over 10 bases. This CDR3 contains 16 residues. Unmatched junction bases numbered 5, after V lost 1 base and J lost 5 bases. In germline, CDR1 is SGHTA, CDR2 FQGTGA. In DNA form, the CDR3 reads TGTGCCAGCAGCTTAAGGGCGGGACAGGGGCACAATGAGCAGTTCTTC. Protein product: CASSLRAGQGHNEQFF. Combining the CDR3 with reference TRBV7-3 and TRBJ2-1 gives the whole variable domain GAGVSQTPSNKVTEKGKYVELRCDPISGHTALYWYRQSLGQGPEFLIYFQGTGAADDSGLPNDRFFAVRPEGSVSTLKIQRTERGDSAVYLCASSLRAGQGHNEQFFGPGTRLTVL.

Comment on this clone: Other DNA sequences in this specimen translate into the identical CDR3. V and J are TRBV5-1 and TRBJ1-5, with a possible D match to TRBD1 (5 bases). The CDR3 runs 15 residues. The V and J ends lost 0 bases and 4 bases respectively, with 11 bases between them. Germline V gene sequence: CDR1 SGHRS, CDR2 YFSETQ. The DNA of the CDR3 is TGCGCCAGCAGCTTGGACGGGGGTGGTAATCAGCCCCAGCATTTT. It translates to CASSLDGGGNQPQHF.

The rearrangement links TRBV5-1 to TRBJ2-1; weak D call: TRBD1 (6 bases). The V and J ends lost 0 bases and 6 bases respectively, with 13 bases between them. CDR1 and CDR2 from the germline V gene are SGHRS and YFSETQ. CDR3 length equals 15 residues. CDR3 bases: TGCGCCAGCAGCTTGGTAGGGACATTAAGCAATGAGCAGTTCTTC. Residues: CASSLVGTLSNEQFF.

The chain links TRBV13 to TRBJ2-1; tentative D call: TRBD2 (6 bases). In germline, CDR1 is PRHDT, CDR2 FYEKMQ (reference sequence). The V and J ends lost 1 base and 9 bases respectively, with 10 bases between them. CDR3 length equals 13 residues. CDR3 sequence (DNA): TGTGCCAGCAGCTTAGCGGTGGGGGGTGAGCAGTTCTTC. Amino acids: CASSLAVGGEQFF.

This clone was seen a few times. V is TRBV6-1 and J is TRBJ1-4; 7 positions agree with TRBD1. V trimming: 7 bases; J trimming: 6 bases; junction bases outside the gene matches: 5. Germline V gives CDR1 MNHNS, CDR2 SASEGT. The CDR3 contains 13 residues. The CDR3 DNA reads TGTGCCAGCATAGGGCAGGGGGATGAAAAACTGTTTTTT. Translated: CASIGQGDEKLFF.

The chain is built from TRBV27 and TRBJ1-1; D uncertain. V gave up 6 bases and J gave up 0 bases, with 11 bases separating them. This CDR3 has 14 residues. CDR1 MNHEY and CDR2 SMNVEV come from the germline V gene (reference sequence). DNA of the CDR3: TGTGCCAGCAGGACCAGAGACTTGAACACTGAAGCTTTCTTT. It translates to CASRTRDLNTEAFF.